The present T cell receptor (beta chain) was sequenced within a study of T cells in Graves' hyperthyroidism and ophthalmopathy. Overall study context: It was at initial diagnosis, before any treatment, that peripheral blood was collected. General observations from the study: From stable hyperthyroidism, ophthalmopathy was separated by a 13 V-J model.

TCR beta CDR3 sequences were amplified from RNA transcripts. First-round RT-PCR of the TCR CDR3 relied on the HTBI primer set. TCRdb reanalysed the multiplex PCR reads using MiXCR and keeps one entry per CDR3 protein. Here the sample spans 300,000 to 500,000 distinct CDR3 sequences, 15% being singletons. From germline, CDR1 is SGHTA and CDR2 FQGTGA. The CDR3 is 14 amino acids. A remark on this clonotype: Its antigen remains unidentified. A much more abundant neighbour one base away suggests this may be a read error.

The sample was blood. This clonotype was sampled from a young woman with Graves' hyperthyroidism. The chain uses TRBV7-3 and TRBJ2-1, with TRBD2 as a possible D gene (5 bases). In nucleotides, the CDR3 is TGTGCCAGCGGCTTTATCGGGGATCGCAATGAGCAGTTCTTC. It specifies CASGFIGDRNEQFF.